The T cell receptor beta chain described here comes from a study of T cell responses to AZD1222 COVID-19 vaccine. This CDR3 has 15 amino acids. Trimming left V 0 bases short and J 4 bases short, with 12 bases between. Germline-derived CDR1 and CDR2 are SGHNT and YYREEE (reference sequence). Method: immunoSEQ multiplex PCR; TCRdb's copy keeps in-frame clones and lacks some. Counted here are 150,000 or so clones, about 88% occurring once; the ten biggest clones make up around 3.2%. This sequence was found in an adult in good health. The material sequenced was peripheral blood, taken on day 0 of AZD1222 vaccination. The chain joins TRBV5-4 to TRBJ2-3; the D is unclear. CDR3 DNA sequence: TGTGCCAGCAGCTTGGGTTTCACGGGTGCAGATACGCAGTATTTT. Protein: CASSLGFTGADTQYF.